These T cell receptor beta chains were read from a single sample in a study of blood T cell repertoires in COVID-19. TCRdb keeps only in-frame clones here, not all; method: immunoSEQ multiplex PCR. The sample includes around 280,000 clones, around 89% of them seen just once. Input material: PBMCs or T cells enriched from blood (not recorded which). All receptors come from a woman aged 18-30 years with acute COVID-19. Each CDR3 is given with its conserved first and last residue. The order of the fields is J gene, clone size, V gene, D gene, CDR3 DNA, CDR3 protein. D genes are given only for firm matches. Rows may omit the clone size; those that give it use once, few, many or a size class.

TRBJ1-5	few	TRBV4-2	TRBD1	TGTGCCAGCAGCCAAGTGACAGGGGATATTCGGCCCCAGCATTTT	CASSQVTGDIRPQHF
TRBJ1-1	NA	TRBV12-3/TRBV12-4	NA	TGTGCCAGCAGTCTAAATCGTCACTATGAAGCTTTCTTT	CASSLNRHYEAFF
TRBJ1-1	NA	TRBV3-1/TRBV3-2	TRBD1	TGTGCCAGCAGCCAAGCATACTCAACCGGGACAGGACCCATGAACACTGAAGCTTTCTTT	CASSQAYSTGTGPMNTEAFF
TRBJ2-1	NA	TRBV3-1/TRBV3-2	TRBD2	TGTGCCAGCAGCCAAGGTCCTAGCGGGAGGTCCTACAATGAGCAGTTCTTC	CASSQGPSGRSYNEQFF
TRBJ1-5	once	TRBV2	NA	TGTGCCAGCACGAGACAGCGAAGCAATCAGCCCCAGCATTTT	CASTRQRSNQPQHF
TRBJ2-2	NA	TRBV5-1	NA	TGCGCCAGCAGGTGGACAGGTGGCGGGAACGGTGTGCTGTTTTTT	CASRWTGGGNGVLFF
TRBJ2-5	NA	TRBV15	TRBD2	TGTGCCACCAGCAGAAACCTAGCGGTAGGAGAGACCCAGTACTTC	CATSRNLAVGETQYF
TRBJ2-4	NA	TRBV18	TRBD1	TGTGCCAGCTCACCAAAGACAGGGAACAACATTCAGTACTTC	CASSPKTGNNIQYF
TRBJ2-1	NA	TRBV7-2	TRBD2	TGTGCCAGCAGCTTGGGGACTAGCTTTCCCAATGAGCAGTTCTTC	CASSLGTSFPNEQFF
TRBJ2-1	NA	TRBV27	TRBD2	TGTGCCAGCAGAACTTTTTGGGGTAGCGGGAGGGGTTACAATGAGCAGTTCTTC	CASRTFWGSGRGYNEQFF
TRBJ1-1	once	TRBV5-5	NA	TGTGCCAGCAGCTTGAGGGGTGGGCACACTGAAGCTTTCTTT	CASSLRGGHTEAFF
TRBJ2-5	NA	TRBV11-3	TRBD2	TGTGCCAGCAGCCAGCCCGAGCGGGAGGAAGGAGAGACCCAGTACTTC	CASSQPEREEGETQYF
TRBJ2-7	NA	TRBV2	TRBD2	TGTGCCAGCAGGGACAGACTAGCGGGAGGGGGCTACGAGCAGTACTTC	CASRDRLAGGGYEQYF
TRBJ1-6	NA	TRBV7-9	NA	TGTGCCAGCAGACATAGGGGTAGCTCCTATAATTCACCCCTCCACTTT	CASRHRGSSYNSPLHF
TRBJ2-7	NA	TRBV10-3	TRBD2	TGTGCCATCAGTGAACGGCTAGCGGGAGGGCTCTCCTACGAGCAGTACTTC	CAISERLAGGLSYEQYF
TRBJ2-7	NA	TRBV4-1	NA	TGCGCCAGCAGCCAAGTGGAGGGTCGGGCCGAGCAGTACTTC	CASSQVEGRAEQYF
TRBJ2-7	NA	TRBV27	NA	TGTGCCAGCAGTAGTCATTCGGGTGTCTACGAGCAGTACTTC	CASSSHSGVYEQYF
TRBJ2-1	NA	TRBV12-2	NA	TGTGCAAGTCGCTTAGCACACTATCGGGAGGGTGTCGGCAATGAGCAGTTCTTC	CASRLAHYREGVGNEQFF
TRBJ1-3	NA	TRBV5-1	NA	TGCGCCAGCAGCTTGACAGGGTCCTCTGGAAACACCATATATTTT	CASSLTGSSGNTIYF
TRBJ2-7	NA	TRBV6-2/TRBV6-3	TRBD2	TGTGCCAGCAGCACACAACTAGCGGGAGTCGACGAGCAGTACTTC	CASSTQLAGVDEQYF
TRBJ2-3	once	TRBV6-6	NA	TGTGCCAGCAGATCCGCGGGGGATACGCAGTATTTT	CASRSAGDTQYF
TRBJ1-2	NA	TRBV7-9	TRBD1	TGTGCCAGCCCTATCCCCGGGACAGCTGACTATGGCTACACCTTC	CASPIPGTADYGYTF
TRBJ1-6	few	TRBV4-2	TRBD1	TGTGCCAGCAGCCAAGGACAGGGGATGGGACAGAATTCACCCCTCCACTTT	CASSQGQGMGQNSPLHF
TRBJ2-7	NA	TRBV18	NA	TGTGCCAGCTCACCGGGGCCATTCTACGAGCAGTACTTC	CASSPGPFYEQYF
TRBJ2-3	NA	TRBV7-9	NA	TGTGCCAGCAGCCGTACGTCGGTAGATACGCAGTATTTT	CASSRTSVDTQYF
TRBJ1-3	once	TRBV21-1	NA	TGTGCCAGCAGCAACGGGTGGGACATAAGTTTTACCCACTCTGGAAACACCATATATTTT	CASSNGWDISFTHSGNTIYF
TRBJ1-4	NA	TRBV18	TRBD1	TGTGCCAGCTCACAGACAGGGCTCAATGAAAAACTGTTTTTT	CASSQTGLNEKLFF
TRBJ1-4	NA	TRBV30	NA	TGTGCCTCCTCACTTACGCGTAATGAAAAACTGTTTTTT	CASSLTRNEKLFF
TRBJ2-7	NA	TRBV5-1	TRBD2	TGCGCCAGCAGCTCCGCTAGCGGGAGCTACGAGCAGTACTTC	CASSSASGSYEQYF
TRBJ1-6	NA	TRBV7-2	NA	TGTGCCACAGGGCCGGGGGTTAATTCACCCCTCCACTTT	CATGPGVNSPLHF
TRBJ1-2	NA	TRBV2	TRBD1	TGTGCCAGCAGGGGACAGGGGCGGGGATATGGCTACACCTTC	CASRGQGRGYGYTF
TRBJ2-1	NA	TRBV7-8	TRBD1	TGTGCCAGCAGCGTCCGACAGGGCGAACCCATCTCCTACAATGAGCAGTTCTTC	CASSVRQGEPISYNEQFF
TRBJ2-7	NA	TRBV28	TRBD1	TGTGCCAGCAGGGGACAGGGGGGTGTAACCTACGAGCAGTACTTC	CASRGQGGVTYEQYF
TRBJ2-5	NA	TRBV27	TRBD1	TGTGCCAGCAGTTTTACCAGGGGGCGCACGGAGACCCAGTACTTC	CASSFTRGRTETQYF
TRBJ2-7	NA	TRBV28	TRBD1	TGTGCCAGCCGGGACAGCACCTACGAGCAGTACTTC	CASRDSTYEQYF
TRBJ2-2	NA	TRBV21-1	NA	TGTGCCAGCAGCAAAAAAGGTGGTTCTAGCGGTCAGCGCAACACCGGGGAGCTGTTTTTT	CASSKKGGSSGQRNTGELFF
TRBJ1-2	many	TRBV29-1	NA	TGCAGCGTTGAAGATGAGTGGCAGGATGGCTACACCTTC	CSVEDEWQDGYTF
TRBJ2-3	NA	TRBV27	NA	TGTGCCAGCAGTTTCGACTACACAGATACGCAGTATTTT	CASSFDYTDTQYF
TRBJ2-5	NA	TRBV18	NA	TGTGCCAGCTCTAAGGGGGAGACCCAGTACTTC	CASSKGETQYF
TRBJ2-5	NA	TRBV5-1	NA	TGCGCCAGCAGCCTAAATGGACAGAGAGAGACCCAGTACTTC	CASSLNGQRETQYF
TRBJ2-1	NA	TRBV20-1	TRBD2	TGCAGTGCTAGTTTAGTCAGCGGGAACTCGCATGAGCAGTTCTTC	CSASLVSGNSHEQFF
TRBJ2-7	NA	TRBV11-2	TRBD2	TGTGCCAGCAGCTCCGGGGCTAGCGGGAGTTACGAGCAGTACTTC	CASSSGASGSYEQYF
TRBJ2-1	once	TRBV27	NA	TGTGCCAGCAGTTTACGCGGGTTCTACAATGAGCAGTTCTTC	CASSLRGFYNEQFF
TRBJ2-6	NA	TRBV30	NA	TGTGCCTGGAGTGGGGGCTGGGCCTCTGGGGCCAACGTCCTGACTTTC	CAWSGGWASGANVLTF
TRBJ1-4	NA	TRBV7-2	TRBD1	TGTGCCAGCAGCTTAGCGGGACAGGGGGCTAATGAAAAACTGTTTTTT	CASSLAGQGANEKLFF
TRBJ1-1	NA	TRBV18	NA	TGTGCCAGCTCAACAGGACCGAACACTGAAGCTTTCTTT	CASSTGPNTEAFF
TRBJ2-3	NA	TRBV19	TRBD2	TGTGCCAGTAAAAAGCTAGCGGGAGGCACAGATACGCAGTATTTT	CASKKLAGGTDTQYF
TRBJ2-7	NA	TRBV28	TRBD1	TGTGCCAGCCGCCCACCGGGACAGGGTTTAGTGCAGTACTTC	CASRPPGQGLVQYF
TRBJ1-6	NA	TRBV6-5	TRBD1	TGTGCCAGCAGCACCGGACAGGGGCGAAATTCACCCCTCCACTTT	CASSTGQGRNSPLHF